These 8 T cell receptor beta chains were sequenced from one sample in a study of response to subunit inactivated influenza vaccine. A single record per CDR3 protein comes from TCRdb applying MiXCR to the RT-PCR reads. The sample has hundreds of thousands of distinct CDR3 sequences, less than 20% seen once. The source material was PBMCs from blood, sampled roughly 13 days after vaccination. The receptors shown here come from a man between 50 and 59 years old who received an inactivated influenza vaccine.

This clonotype has a count of ten or more. The chain combines TRBV20-1 with TRBJ2-1, with 10 positions matching TRBD2. In germline, CDR1 is DFQATT, CDR2 SNEGSKA (reference sequence). Trimming cost V 4 bases and J 10 bases; bases outside gene matches: 7. The CDR3 has 13 amino acids. Here the CDR3 reads CSATLNSGGEQFF. The CDR3 DNA follows: TGCAGTGCTACTCTTAATAGCGGGGGGGAGCAGTTCTTC.

The table lists this clonotype with a few counts. The chain uses TRBV5-5 and TRBJ2-2; tentatively, D is TRBD2 (6 bases). The germline gives CDR1 SGHKS, CDR2 YYEKEE (reference sequence). V lost 4 bases, J lost 5 bases, and 18 bases lay in between. This CDR3 contains 16 residues. CDR3 DNA sequence: TGTGCCAGCAGCCCCCTGTCGGGGGATTATACCGGGGAGCTGTTTTTT. Protein sequence: CASSPLSGDYTGELFF.

The sample holds a few counts of this clonotype. The chain recombines TRBV3-1 with TRBJ2-7; 7 bases agree with TRBD1. V dropped 4 bases and J dropped 3; count of bases not matched to a gene: 6. The CDR3 spans 14 residues. CDR1 LGHDT and CDR2 YNNKEL come from the germline V gene (reference sequence). The chain's CDR3 is CASSPSTGSYEQYF. The CDR3 DNA follows: TGTGCCAGCAGCCCCTCGACAGGGAGCTACGAGCAGTACTTC.

There are a few counts of this clonotype. The chain uses TRBV5-1 and TRBJ2-7; D is possibly TRBD2 (5 bases). Looked up from germline, CDR1 is SGHRS and CDR2 is YFSETQ. V gave up 7 bases and J gave up 0 bases, with 14 bases separating them. CDR3 length: 14 residues. This CDR3 is CASHRGTTSYEQYF. CDR3 coding DNA: TGCGCCAGCCACCGGGGAACTACCTCCTACGAGCAGTACTTC.

This chain joins TRBV15 and TRBJ2-5; TRBD2 might be the D (7 bases). Germline CDR1 reads LNHNV; CDR2 reads YYDKDF (reference sequence). CDR3 size: 16 residues. Trimming removed 2 bases from V and 1 base from J, with 14 bases in between. The CDR3 here is CATSRHRGALQETQYF. The CDR3 nucleotides are TGTGCCACCAGCAGACACCGGGGGGCGCTCCAAGAGACCCAGTACTTC.

The genes are TRBV4-2 and TRBJ2-7, with D maybe TRBD1 (6 bases). Trimming pared 0 bases from V and 3 bases from J, leaving 15 bases between. The V gene's germline CDR1 is LGHNA and CDR2 YNFKEQ. The CDR3 covers 16 residues. As DNA, the CDR3 is TGTGCCAGCAGCCAAGATTATACGGGACACTTCTACGAGCAGTACTTC. Residues: CASSQDYTGHFYEQYF.

V is TRBV5-1 and J is TRBJ2-7; 8 positions match TRBD2. CDR3 length: 14 residues. Losses at the gene ends were 0 bases for V and 5 bases for J; bases not matched to a gene: 4. The germline gives CDR1 SGHRS, CDR2 YFSETQ. CDR3 nucleotide sequence: TGCGCCAGCAGCTTGGCCGGGGGGGCGAACGAGCAGTACTTC. Its translation: CASSLAGGANEQYF.

This clonotype showed up just a few times. Here the CDR3 omits its conserved ending phenylalanine or tryptophan, so a read error is the likely source. It is unclear where the CDR3 begins or ends on the DNA, so no DNA is shown, and the CDR3 is as TCRdb lists it. The chain employs TRBV7-8 and TRBJ2-3; the table's D call, TRBD2, was not checked against the DNA. A total of 14 residues make up the CDR3, ends included. Germline V lookup: CDR1 SGHVS, CDR2 FQNEAQ. The CDR3 sequence is CASSKLRGALDLII.